This paragraph reports one T cell receptor (beta chain). What it recognizes is unknown. The CDR3 is 15 residues long. Per the germline V gene, CDR1 is SQVTM and CDR2 is ANQGSEA. Trimming cost V 4 bases and J 4 bases; bases outside gene matches: 11. In making TCR beta libraries, quantitative 5'-RACE with molecular barcodes was used. TCRdb analysed the 5' RACE reads with MiXCR anew, one entry per CDR3 protein. The sample contains some 330,000 distinct CDR3 sequences, 6.5% to 10% of which appear only once. The sample belongs to a study of CD8 T cells in ankylosing spondylitis. General study findings and limits: Disease-linked clones had a CD8+ phenotype and relatively low frequency in peripheral blood. There was a TCR beta motif, made of eight highly homologous variants, that appeared characteristic of ankylosing spondylitis blood.

Sequencing was carried out using blood, either unsorted or a sorted T cell fraction (not recorded which). The sequence was obtained from a male donor with ankylosing spondylitis. J is TRBJ2-3 and V is TRBV29-1; 7 bases map to TRBD2. CDR3 region: CSVARRAGAADTQYF. DNA for the CDR3: TGCAGCGTTGCCCGGCGGGCGGGAGCGGCAGATACGCAGTATTTT.